The T cell receptor (beta chain) described here comes from a study of PD-1 blockade in classical Hodgkin lymphoma. Details on this clone: Its cognate antigen is unknown.

The CDR3 has 13 amino acids. Germline V gene sequence: CDR1 MNHEY, CDR2 SVGAGI. Losses at the gene ends were 6 bases for V and 3 bases for J; bases not matched to a gene: 3. Generated by immunoSEQ multiplex PCR, the TCRdb table keeps only in-frame clones and is missing some. Among 90,000 to 140,000 clones, approximately 89% were seen once, and the ten largest hold around 20%. General study findings and limits: CD4+ TCR diversity rose significantly by C4D1, and CD8+ TCR diversity did not. Baseline diversity in complete responders resembled that of newly diagnosed patients. Repertoire differences lack defined causes, possibly disease activity or prior therapy.

Specified time point: cycle 4 day 1 (C4D1), after about 6 weeks of nivolumab. All patients experienced relapse after autologous stem cell transplantation, and brentuximab vedotin exposure was variable. Reported best responses ranged across complete response, partial response or progressive disease. The sequencing used peripheral blood mononuclear cells (PBMCs), collected before the fourth cycle of nivolumab. The sequence came from a human donor with classical Hodgkin lymphoma. V and J are TRBV6-5 and TRBJ1-1; the match to TRBD1 covers 8 bases. For the CDR3, the DNA is TGTGCCAGCAGAGGGACAGGCTACACTGAAGCTTTCTTT. Protein product: CASRGTGYTEAFF.